A selection of T cell receptor beta chains follows, all from one sample in a study of T cell changes during pregnancy in multiple sclerosis. Sequencing used immunoSEQ multiplex PCR; TCRdb keeps in-frame clones, though not all of them. The data show around 28,000 clones, with around nine tenths seen just once and about 0.5% held by the top ten. The specimen comprised CD4+ T cells from peripheral blood mononuclear cells, sampled in the first trimester of pregnancy. The source of these receptors is a female donor in good health, enrolled as a control in a pregnancy study. The CDR3 runs from the conserved cysteine through the conserved F or W. D genes are given only for firm matches. Clone size is shown for a subset of rows, as once, few, many or a class of expanded clone.

CDR3	DNA	V	size	J	D
CAWSPGQGAGEQYF	TGTGCCTGGTCCCCGGGACAGGGGGCGGGTGAGCAGTACTTC	TRBV30	NA	TRBJ2-5	TRBD1
CASSVGLGQGAYEQYF	TGTGCCAGCAGCGTGGGACTCGGACAGGGGGCCTACGAGCAGTACTTC	TRBV9	NA	TRBJ2-7	TRBD1
CAISEFSGNSGANVLTF	TGTGCCATCAGTGAGTTTAGCGGTAACTCTGGGGCCAACGTCCTGACTTTC	TRBV10-3	NA	TRBJ2-6	NA
CASSPRQSLNTEAFF	TGCGCCAGCAGCCCCCGACAGAGTTTGAACACTGAAGCTTTCTTT	TRBV5-1	NA	TRBJ1-1	NA
CASSLMTGQPYEQYF	TGTGCCAGTAGCCTTATGACGGGACAGCCCTACGAGCAGTACTTC	TRBV19	NA	TRBJ2-7	TRBD1
CASSSQGHRGVPWQPQHF	TGTGCCAGCAGCTCCCAAGGTCACAGGGGCGTCCCTTGGCAGCCCCAGCATTTT	TRBV21-1	NA	TRBJ1-5	NA
CAISGTGNTEAFF	TGTGCCATCAGCGGGACAGGGAACACTGAAGCTTTCTTT	TRBV10-3	few	TRBJ1-1	TRBD1
CAWSPGDYGYTF	TGTGCCTGGAGCCCAGGGGACTATGGCTACACCTTC	TRBV30	NA	TRBJ1-2	NA
CASRNGVGSGTEAFF	TGTGCCAGCAGGAACGGGGTGGGTTCCGGCACTGAAGCTTTCTTT	TRBV2	NA	TRBJ1-1	NA
CASSSGQGGGYTF	TGTGCCAGCAGCTCGGGACAGGGAGGAGGCTACACCTTC	TRBV7-3	once	TRBJ1-2	TRBD1
CASSFPLGYTF	TGTGCCAGTAGTTTCCCTTTGGGCTACACCTTC	TRBV19	NA	TRBJ1-2	NA
CASSPIAGTGSHEQYF	TGTGCCAGCTCACCCATAGCCGGGACAGGGAGCCACGAGCAGTACTTC	TRBV18	NA	TRBJ2-7	TRBD1
CASSLEQGYEQFF	TGTGCCAGCAGCTTAGAACAGGGGTATGAGCAGTTCTTC	TRBV7-6	NA	TRBJ2-1	TRBD1
CASRGGLAGPSEQFF	TGTGCCAGCAGAGGGGGACTAGCGGGGCCAAGTGAGCAGTTCTTC	TRBV2	NA	TRBJ2-1	TRBD2
CASSQGAGFSGNTIYF	TGTGCCAGCAGCCAAGGAGCGGGGTTCTCTGGAAACACCATATATTTT	TRBV14	NA	TRBJ1-3	NA
CASSFGGGLTYSYNEQFF	TGTGCCAGCAGCTTCGGCGGGGGACTGACATACTCCTACAATGAGCAGTTCTTC	TRBV5-8	NA	TRBJ2-1	TRBD2
CASSYWQGADEAFF	TGTGCCAGCAGTTATTGGCAGGGGGCGGATGAAGCTTTCTTT	TRBV6-6	NA	TRBJ1-1	TRBD1
CASSTPGNTIYF	TGTGCCAGCAGCACTCCTGGAAACACCATATATTTT	TRBV11-2	NA	TRBJ1-3	NA
CATSASPGNTIYF	TGTGCCACCAGCGCCAGTCCTGGAAACACCATATATTTT	TRBV15	NA	TRBJ1-3	NA
CASRTGNQPQHF	TGTGCCAGCAGGACAGGCAATCAGCCCCAGCATTTT	TRBV7-8	NA	TRBJ1-5	NA
CASSFRGYQETQYF	TGTGCCAGCAGCTTCCGGGGGTACCAAGAGACCCAGTACTTC	TRBV11-2	NA	TRBJ2-5	NA
CASSLGSGGAADTQYF	TGTGCCAGCAGCTTGGGAAGCGGGGGGGCCGCAGATACGCAGTATTTT	TRBV7-9	NA	TRBJ2-3	TRBD2
CASSQSRQGTYEQYF	TGTGCCAGCAGTCAGTCGAGACAGGGGACCTACGAGCAGTACTTC	TRBV2	NA	TRBJ2-7	TRBD1
CASSRSGQGLETQYF	TGTGCCAGTAGTAGATCGGGACAGGGATTAGAGACCCAGTACTTC	TRBV19	NA	TRBJ2-5	TRBD1
CASSDRETDTQYF	TGTGCCAGCAGTGACAGGGAAACAGATACGCAGTATTTT	TRBV6-1	NA	TRBJ2-3	NA
CASRQGLAKNIQYF	TGTGCCAGCAGACAGGGGCTAGCCAAAAACATTCAGTACTTC	TRBV2	NA	TRBJ2-4	TRBD1
CASINVGGASDTQYF	TGTGCCAGCATCAACGTGGGGGGGGCGTCAGATACGCAGTATTTT	TRBV2	NA	TRBJ2-3	NA
CASSSQGGYEQYF	TGTGCCAGCAGCTCCCAGGGGGGTTACGAGCAGTACTTC	TRBV7-9	NA	TRBJ2-7	NA
CASSHGTGGKLFF	TGTGCCAGCAGCCATGGGACAGGGGGAAAACTGTTTTTT	TRBV14	NA	TRBJ1-4	TRBD1
CASNPVLGRARTEAFF	TGTGCCAGTAATCCGGTTTTGGGCAGGGCGCGCACTGAAGCTTTCTTT	TRBV19	NA	TRBJ1-1	NA
CAIRTEDRVAEAFF	TGTGCCATCAGGACCGAGGACAGGGTAGCTGAAGCTTTCTTT	TRBV10-3	once	TRBJ1-1	TRBD1
CASSLRGGIMNTEAFF	TGTGCCAGCAGCTTAAGGGGTGGAATAATGAACACTGAAGCTTTCTTT	TRBV7-9	NA	TRBJ1-1	NA
CASSLIQTWETQYF	TGCGCCAGCAGCTTGATACAGACGTGGGAGACCCAGTACTTC	TRBV5-1	NA	TRBJ2-5	NA
CASSVGVDNEQFF	TGTGCCAGCAGCGTCGGGGTGGACAATGAGCAGTTCTTC	TRBV11-3	NA	TRBJ2-1	NA
CASSSLQAQETQYF	TGTGCCAGCAGCTCGTTACAGGCACAAGAGACCCAGTACTTC	TRBV5-5	NA	TRBJ2-5	NA
CASRQYSGNTIYF	TGTGCCAGCAGACAGTACTCTGGAAACACCATATATTTT	TRBV28	once	TRBJ1-3	NA